This TCR beta chain was captured by sequencing in a study of kidney transplant recipient with SARS-CoV-2 infection. The ends lost 6 bases at V and 5 bases at J; junction bases unmatched: 7. Per the germline V gene, CDR1 is ENHRY and CDR2 is SYGVKD. The CDR3 is made up of 14 amino acids. This clonotype was recorded a few times. TCRdb itself ran the reads through MiXCR, one entry per CDR3 protein. The sample has 250,000 or so distinct CDR3 sequences, 29% seen once. This receptor was obtained from a young adult male patient who had COVID-19 and was a kidney transplant recipient. A share of the T cells may be of graft donor origin. Specimen: a blood sample, collected at baseline and on day 111 from a kidney transplant recipient. J is TRBJ2-5 and V is TRBV10-3; TRBD1 matches 9 bases. The CDR3 DNA sequence: TGTGCCATCAGGGAACAGGGGGCAGGGGAGACCCAGTACTTC. Residues: CAIREQGAGETQYF.